One sample yielded the 31 T cell receptor beta chains listed below, sequenced in a study of Graves' ophthalmopathy and Graves' hyperthyroidism. RNA transcripts were the template, and TCR beta CDR3 regions were amplified from them. The authors performed first-round RT-PCR with HTBI primers and then a second-round multiplex PCR. MiXCR was run by TCRdb on the multiplex PCR reads, yielding one entry per CDR3 protein. The table has 200,000 to 300,000 distinct CDR3 sequences, less than 55% seen once. Sequenced input: peripheral blood. These receptors originate from an adult man with Graves' ophthalmopathy.

This clonotype has a handful of counts. The CDR3 sequence: CASSSTGNYYGYTF. CDR3 in DNA: TGTGCCAGCAGTTCGACAGGGAACTACTATGGCTACACCTTC. J is TRBJ1-2 and V is TRBV6-6, with 7 bases fitting TRBD1. CDR1 is MNHNY and CDR2 is SVGAGI in the germline V gene (reference sequence). With V trimmed by 4 bases and J by 3 bases, 5 bases remained unmatched. The length of the CDR3 is 14 residues.

The genes are TRBV14 and TRBJ1-1, with 7 bases aligning to TRBD1. Germline values: CDR1 SGHDN, CDR2 FVKESK. This CDR3 is built from 14 residues. V lost 3 bases, J lost 3 bases, and 4 bases stayed unmatched. The CDR3 sequence: CASSHGQGDTEAFF. In DNA, the CDR3 is TGTGCCAGCAGCCATGGGCAGGGGGACACTGAAGCTTTCTTT.

This clonotype was seen a single time. At one end the junction does not follow the germline gene, possibly because of a read error. The rearrangement uses TRBV9 and TRBJ1-6; D is uncertain. Per germline, CDR1 SGDLS and CDR2 YYNGEE. This CDR3 spans 15 amino acids. The DNA for the CDR3 is TGCGCCAGCAGCCAAGGAGAGACCTCAAATTCACCCCTCCACTTT. Its protein is CASSQGETSNSPLHF.

This clonotype was found a few times. The V call is TRBV20-1, the J call TRBJ2-5; D tentatively fits TRBD1 or TRBD2 (6 bases each). The length of the CDR3 is 13 residues. V was clipped by 6 bases and J by 4 bases, with 15 bases between them. From germline, CDR1 is DFQATT and CDR2 SNEGSKA (reference sequence). CDR3 coding DNA: TGCAGTGCCGGACTTGGGGGGCGAGAGACCCAGTACTTC. This codes for CSAGLGGRETQYF.

Note on this clonotype: This sequence may be a read error, since a much larger clone differs from it by one base. The chain recombines TRBV24-1 with TRBJ2-7; D might be TRBD1 or TRBD2, each matching 5 bases. Looked up from germline, CDR1 is KGHDR and CDR2 is SFDVKD. This CDR3 has 17 amino acids. Trimming removed 8 bases from V and 0 bases from J, with 22 bases in between. CDR3 sequence: CATTRGSGDSSSYEQYF. The CDR3 nucleotides read TGTGCCACCACCCGGGGCAGCGGCGATTCGAGCTCCTACGAGCAGTACTTC.

This clonotype turned up a few times. The gene calls are TRBV10-3 and TRBJ1-1; D gene ambiguous. The germline CDR1 and CDR2 sequences are ENHRY and SYGVKD. V was shortened by 10 bases and J by 1 base, with 10 bases between the two germline ends. The CDR3 is 12 residues long. The CDR3 sequence: CASNAGNTEAFF. The CDR3 DNA reads TGTGCCAGCAATGCGGGGAACACTGAAGCTTTCTTT.

This clonotype was recorded a few times. The rearrangement uses TRBV7-6 and TRBJ1-1; tentative D call: TRBD1 (5 bases). V was clipped by 10 bases and J by 0 bases, with 12 bases between them. Germline V gene sequence: CDR1 SGHVS, CDR2 FNYEAQ. CDR3 length: 13 amino acids. CDR3 amino acids: CATGAALNTEAFF. In nucleotides, the CDR3 is TGTGCCACCGGGGCGGCCTTGAACACTGAAGCTTTCTTT.

As regards this clonotype: Here the CDR3 omits its conserved ending phenylalanine or tryptophan, so a read error is the likely source. It is unclear where the CDR3 begins or ends on the DNA, so no DNA is shown, and the CDR3 is as TCRdb lists it. This chain joins TRBV7-6 and TRBJ1-3; the D call TRBD1 from the table was never checked on the DNA. CDR1 and CDR2 (germline): SGHVS, FNYEAQ. The CDR3 is 9 amino acids long, termini counted. The chain's CDR3 is CASSVTGTT.

This clonotype was counted a few times. The chain combines TRBV24-1 with TRBJ2-5; tentatively, D is TRBD1 or TRBD2 (5 bases each). Per the germline V gene, CDR1 is KGHDR and CDR2 is SFDVKD. The CDR3 length is 17 residues. Trimming took off 4 bases at V and 5 bases at J, with 22 bases between the two ends. DNA of the CDR3: TGTGCCACCAGTGACCCGAGGGGCCAGGCGCAAGGGGAGACCCAGTACTTC. Translation: CATSDPRGQAQGETQYF.

This clonotype was counted only a few times. The rearrangement joins TRBV11-2 to TRBJ2-5; 8 nucleotides line up with TRBD2. Germline trimming cut 1 base from V and 0 bases from J; bases unmatched to any gene: 10. This CDR3 spans 18 amino acids. Germline CDR1 is SGHAT and CDR2 is FQNNGV. The CDR3 is CASSLGPAGVANQETQYF. The CDR3 nucleotides read TGTGCCAGCAGCTTAGGTCCAGCGGGGGTGGCAAACCAAGAGACCCAGTACTTC.

About this clonotype: An end of the junction does not agree with germline; a read error may underlie this. The rearrangement links TRBV12-3 or TRBV12-4 to TRBJ2-7, with 7 bases aligning to TRBD2. CDR3 length: 14 residues. CDR3 sequence: CASSQGRGGYEQYF. The CDR3 DNA is TGCGCCAGCAGCCAAGGGAGGGGCGGCTACGAGCAGTACTTC.

The V call is TRBV12-3 or TRBV12-4, the J call TRBJ1-2; 9 bases line up with TRBD1. This CDR3 has 16 amino acids. V lost 6 bases, J lost 1 base, and 9 bases stayed unmatched. Here the CDR3 reads CASSPSDRGNNYGYTF. CDR3 coding DNA: TGTGCCAGCAGCCCCTCCGACAGGGGGAATAACTATGGCTACACCTTC.

There are many counts of this clonotype. The chain is built from TRBV25-1 and TRBJ1-2, with 7 bases aligning to TRBD1. Germline lookup yields CDR1 MGHDK and CDR2 SYGVNS. Losses at the gene ends were 0 bases for V and 6 bases for J; bases not matched to a gene: 10. The CDR3 contains 16 residues. The CDR3 DNA follows: TGTGCCAGCAGTGAATATGGGACAGAGTCAAGGGATGGCTACACCTTC. It is translated as CASSEYGTESRDGYTF.

This clonotype has only one observation. This rearrangement joins TRBV5-1 to TRBJ1-2; possible D gene TRBD1, 6 bases. Trimming removed 4 bases at V and 4 bases at J, with 20 bases between. The CDR3 loop spans 16 amino acids. Germline assignment: CDR1 SGHRS and CDR2 YFSETQ. This CDR3 reads CASSREDSKYFYGYTF. The CDR3 DNA reads TGCGCCAGCAGCCGGGAGGACAGCAAGTATTTCTATGGCTACACCTTC.

This rearrangement joins TRBV7-3 to TRBJ1-6; no clear D gene. CDR1 is SGHTA, CDR2 FQGTGA, per germline. The CDR3 is 16 residues long. V lost 1 base and J 5 bases, leaving 12 bases between the germline ends. The CDR3 DNA reads as TGTGCCAGCAGCTTAAAAGGACCGGGGAATAATTCACCCCTCCACTTT. Residues: CASSLKGPGNNSPLHF.

This clonotype was counted many times. This chain joins TRBV12-3 or TRBV12-4 and TRBJ1-1; weak D call: TRBD1 (5 bases). The CDR3 is 14 amino acids. V lost 6 bases to trimming and J lost 5 bases, with 16 bases between them. CDR3 DNA: TGTGCCAGCAGATGGGGGGTGACGGTGACTGAAGCTTTCTTT. It yields the protein CASRWGVTVTEAFF.

The chain recombines TRBV7-2 with TRBJ2-2, with D possibly matching TRBD2 (5 bases). Trimming took 9 bases from V and 4 from J, leaving 21 bases between them. The CDR3 consists of 16 residues. Germline V gives CDR1 SGHTA, CDR2 FQGNSA. The chain's CDR3 is CASSPPAGVRTGELFF. The CDR3 bases are TGTGCCAGTAGCCCCCCCGCCGGGGTTCGCACCGGGGAGCTGTTTTTT. Together with reference TRBV7-2 and TRBJ2-2, the CDR3 gives the full variable domain: GAGVSQSPSNKVTEKGKDVELRCDPISGHTALYWYRQSLGQGLEFLIYFQGNSAPDKSGLPSDRFSAERTGGSVSTLTIQRTQQEDSAVYLCASSPPAGVRTGELFFGEGSRLTVL.

The rearrangement links TRBV7-8 to TRBJ2-7; no clear D gene. The CDR3 loop spans 13 amino acids. Germline values: CDR1 SGHVS, CDR2 FQNEAQ. Trimming shortened V by 6 bases and J by 0 bases, and 9 bases separated the two germline ends. CDR3 amino acids: CASRLSSSYEQYF. The CDR3 DNA reads TGTGCCAGCAGGTTGTCTTCCTCCTACGAGCAGTACTTC.

This rearrangement joins TRBV4-1 to TRBJ2-7; 9 nucleotides line up with TRBD1. The germline V gene has CDR1 MGHRA and CDR2 YSYEKL. The CDR3 sequence is 14 residues long. V lost 5 bases and J lost 2; bases outside the gene matches: 4. CDR3 DNA sequence: TGCGCCAGCAGCGTCCGGACAGGGGCCTACGAGCAGTACTTC. It is translated as CASSVRTGAYEQYF.

On this clonotype itself: A much larger clone sits a single nucleotide away, making a read error possible. V usage is TRBV29-1 and J usage is TRBJ1-2; 8 nucleotides match TRBD1. CDR1 SQVTM and CDR2 ANQGSEA come from the germline V gene. Unmatched junction bases numbered 9, after V lost 6 bases and J lost 6 bases. The CDR3 spans 13 residues. CDR3 region: CSVSTGGQDGYTF. CDR3 DNA sequence: TGCAGCGTGAGCACAGGGGGTCAGGATGGCTACACCTTC.

This clonotype was seen a handful of times. The CDR3 DNA is TGCGCCAGCAGCTCGGACGGTTTGAACACTGAAGCTTTCTTT. This gives the protein CASSSDGLNTEAFF. The chain carries TRBV5-1 and TRBJ1-1; no clear D gene. V gave up 3 bases and J gave up 0 bases, with 9 bases separating them. From germline, CDR1 is SGHRS and CDR2 YFSETQ. This CDR3 has 14 residues.

The chain has TRBV24-1 and TRBJ2-5, with 11 bases fitting TRBD2. CDR1 KGHDR and CDR2 SFDVKD come from the germline V gene. This CDR3 is 17 amino acids long. Trimming cost V 6 bases and J 0 bases; bases outside gene matches: 8. The CDR3 DNA is TGTGCCACCAGTTCGACGTCTAGCGGGGGGTACCAAGAGACCCAGTACTTC. Its translation: CATSSTSSGGYQETQYF.

With respect to this clonotype: One junction end does not reproduce the germline sequence, and a read error may be involved. The chain couples TRBV10-3 to TRBJ2-7, with TRBD1 matching 9 bases. This CDR3 spans 15 amino acids. Per germline, CDR1 ENHRY and CDR2 SYGVKD. CDR3 protein: CASSGPGQGIYEQYF. CDR3 nucleotides: TGTGCCAGCAGTGGACCGGGACAGGGAATCTACGAGCAGTACTTC.

This clonotype was counted between two and nine times. The V gene is TRBV9, the J gene TRBJ1-1; D perhaps matches TRBD1 (5 bases). V was cut by 4 bases and J by 1 base, with 17 bases left in between. Germline CDR1 reads SGDLS; CDR2 reads YYNGEE. This CDR3 contains 16 residues. The CDR3 region is CASSPGTERKNTEAFF. The CDR3 coding sequence is TGTGCCAGCAGCCCCGGGACGGAGAGAAAGAACACTGAAGCTTTCTTT.

The V call is TRBV7-9, the J call TRBJ2-5; D not resolved. The CDR3 is 14 amino acids. Deletions cut 4 bases from V and 7 bases from J, with 16 bases between. Germline values: CDR1 SEHNR, CDR2 FQNEAQ (reference sequence). The CDR3 sequence: CASSSPTGKGTQYF. CDR3 coding DNA: TGTGCCAGCAGCTCGCCGACTGGAAAGGGGACCCAGTACTTC.

On this clonotype: The conserved final phenylalanine or tryptophan is absent from the CDR3, which likely points to a read error. The limits of the CDR3 on the DNA are not certain, so only TCRdb's listed CDR3 is given. V gene TRBV9 combines with J gene TRBJ1-6. Per the germline V gene, CDR1 is SGDLS and CDR2 is YYNGEE. The CDR3 has 11 residues if both end residues are counted. The CDR3 sequence: CASSVEPGLAV.

This rearrangement joins TRBV12-3 or TRBV12-4 to TRBJ1-2; no clear D gene. The CDR3 totals 16 residues. The germline V and J ends were trimmed by 4 bases and 1 base, with 16 bases remaining between them. The CDR3 sequence: CASSSPARRVNYGYTF. In DNA form, the CDR3 reads TGTGCCAGCAGTTCCCCGGCGAGGAGAGTTAACTATGGCTACACCTTC.

In its sample, this clonotype was seen once. The chain uses TRBV2 and TRBJ1-3, with D perhaps matching TRBD1 (6 bases). V was pared by 1 base and J by 3 bases, with 13 bases between. The CDR3 has 16 residues. Germline V gives CDR1 SNHLY, CDR2 FYNNEI. CDR3 residues: CASSEEGGGSGNTIYF. CDR3 bases: TGTGCCAGCAGTGAAGAAGGGGGAGGGAGTGGAAACACCATATATTTT.

This clonotype was seen at least ten times. CDR3 in DNA: TGTGCCAGCAGCCTTTTAGGACAGGACCCTGAAGCTTTCTTT. It specifies CASSLLGQDPEAFF. V and J are TRBV7-9 and TRBJ1-1, with 7 bases identical to TRBD1. Germline trimming cut 5 bases from V and 6 bases from J; bases unmatched to any gene: 9. This CDR3 contains 14 residues. Germline-derived CDR1 and CDR2 are SEHNR and FQNEAQ (reference sequence).

This clonotype was recorded at least ten times. The chain links TRBV20-1 to TRBJ1-3, with TRBD1 matching 8 bases. CDR1 and CDR2 from the germline V gene are DFQATT and SNEGSKA (reference sequence). The CDR3 is 12 residues long. With V trimmed by 5 bases and J by 6 bases, 3 bases remained unmatched. CDR3 protein: CSARQGLNTIYF. CDR3 coding DNA: TGCAGTGCTCGACAGGGGTTAAACACCATATATTTT.

CDR3 sequence reads: CASSVGWGTPNTEAFF. DNA for the CDR3: TGTGCCAGCAGCGTAGGGTGGGGGACACCGAACACTGAAGCTTTCTTT. The chain has TRBV9 and TRBJ1-1; D may be TRBD1 (6 bases). CDR1 is SGDLS and CDR2 is YYNGEE in the germline V gene. The CDR3 contains 16 residues. With 0 bases removed from V and 1 base from J, the gap between germline ends came to 13 bases.